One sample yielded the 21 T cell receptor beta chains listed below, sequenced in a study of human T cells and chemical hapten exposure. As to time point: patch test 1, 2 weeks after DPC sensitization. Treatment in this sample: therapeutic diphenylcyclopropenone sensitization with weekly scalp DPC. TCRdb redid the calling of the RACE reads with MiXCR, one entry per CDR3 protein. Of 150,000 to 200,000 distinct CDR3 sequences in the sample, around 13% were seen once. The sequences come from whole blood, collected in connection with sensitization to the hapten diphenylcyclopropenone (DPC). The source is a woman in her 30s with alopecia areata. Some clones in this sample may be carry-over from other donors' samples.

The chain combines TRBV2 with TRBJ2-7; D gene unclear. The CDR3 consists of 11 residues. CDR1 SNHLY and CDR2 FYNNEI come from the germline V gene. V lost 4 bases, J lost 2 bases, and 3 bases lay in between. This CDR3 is CASSVTYEQYF. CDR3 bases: TGTGCCAGCAGTGTAACCTACGAGCAGTACTTC. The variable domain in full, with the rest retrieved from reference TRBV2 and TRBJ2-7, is EPEVTQTPSHQVTQMGQEVILRCVPISNHLYFYWYRQILGQKVEFLVSFYNNEISEKSEIFDDQFSVERPDGSNFTLKIRSTKLEDSAMYFCASSVTYEQYFGPGTRLTVT.

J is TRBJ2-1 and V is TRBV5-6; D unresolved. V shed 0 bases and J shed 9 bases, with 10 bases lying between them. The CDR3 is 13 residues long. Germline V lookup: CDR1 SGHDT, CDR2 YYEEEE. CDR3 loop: CASSLVTPLEQFF. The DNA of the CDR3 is TGTGCCAGCAGCTTGGTAACCCCTCTTGAGCAGTTCTTC.

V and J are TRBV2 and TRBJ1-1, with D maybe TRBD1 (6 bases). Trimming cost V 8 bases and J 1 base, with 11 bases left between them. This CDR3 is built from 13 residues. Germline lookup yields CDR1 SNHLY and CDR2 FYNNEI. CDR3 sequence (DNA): TGTGCCAGCGGGACAATGCGGAACACTGAAGCTTTCTTT. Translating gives CASGTMRNTEAFF.

The CDR3 loop reads CASSSRRAEAFF. The CDR3 nucleotides are TGTGCCAGCAGCTCTCGACGGGCCGAAGCTTTCTTT. This chain links TRBV11-3 with TRBJ1-1, with unresolved D. CDR1 and CDR2 (germline): SGHNT, YENEEA. Trimming pared 4 bases from V and 8 bases from J, leaving 11 bases between. The CDR3 consists of 12 residues.

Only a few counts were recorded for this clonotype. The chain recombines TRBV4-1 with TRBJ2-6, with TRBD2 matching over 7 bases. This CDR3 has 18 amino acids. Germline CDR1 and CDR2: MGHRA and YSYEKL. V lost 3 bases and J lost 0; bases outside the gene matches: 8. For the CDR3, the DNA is TGCGCCAGCAGCCATGAACCAGCGGGAATCTCTGGGGCCAACGTCCTGACTTTC. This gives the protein CASSHEPAGISGANVLTF.

The CDR3 DNA is TGTGCCAGCAGCACCCTTCGGAGGGGGCCGGGGACCGGGGAGCTGTTTTTT. Protein sequence: CASSTLRRGPGTGELFF. This chain connects TRBV6-2 or TRBV6-3 to TRBJ2-2; the D gene is possibly TRBD1 (7 bases). The germline gives CDR1 MNHEY, CDR2 SVGEGT. Trimming stripped 6 bases from V and 5 bases from J, with 22 bases between. The CDR3 is made up of 17 amino acids.

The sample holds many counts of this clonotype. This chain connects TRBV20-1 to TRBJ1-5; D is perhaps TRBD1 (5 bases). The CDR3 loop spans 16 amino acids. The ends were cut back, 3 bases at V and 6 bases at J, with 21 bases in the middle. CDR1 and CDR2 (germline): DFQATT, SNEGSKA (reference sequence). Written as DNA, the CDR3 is TGCAGTGCTAGCGGTGATGGGACGGAAGGGAGTCAGCCCCAGCATTTT. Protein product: CSASGDGTEGSQPQHF.

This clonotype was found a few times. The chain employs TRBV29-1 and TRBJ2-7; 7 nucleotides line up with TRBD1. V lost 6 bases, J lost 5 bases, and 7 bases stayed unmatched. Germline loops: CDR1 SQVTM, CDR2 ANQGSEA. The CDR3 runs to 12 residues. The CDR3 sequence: CSVTGQLHEQYF. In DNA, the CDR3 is TGCAGCGTCACGGGACAGCTTCACGAGCAGTACTTC.

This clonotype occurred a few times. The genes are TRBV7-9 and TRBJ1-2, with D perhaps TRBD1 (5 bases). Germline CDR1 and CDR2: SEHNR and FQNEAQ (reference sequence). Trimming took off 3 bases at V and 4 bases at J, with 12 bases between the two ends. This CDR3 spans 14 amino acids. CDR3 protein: CASSLGVIGYGYTF. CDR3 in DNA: TGTGCCAGCAGCTTGGGGGTTATAGGCTATGGCTACACCTTC.

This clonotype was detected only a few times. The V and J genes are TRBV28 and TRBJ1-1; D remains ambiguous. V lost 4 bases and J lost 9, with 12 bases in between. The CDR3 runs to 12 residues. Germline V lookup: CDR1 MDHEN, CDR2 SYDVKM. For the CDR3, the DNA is TGTGCCAGCAGTTCCCCGGGTAAGAAAGCTTTCTTT. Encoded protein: CASSSPGKKAFF.

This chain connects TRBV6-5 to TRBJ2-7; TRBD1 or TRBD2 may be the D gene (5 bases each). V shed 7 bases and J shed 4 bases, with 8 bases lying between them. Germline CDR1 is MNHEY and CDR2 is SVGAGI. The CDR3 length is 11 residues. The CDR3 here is CASKEGYEQYF. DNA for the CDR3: TGTGCCAGCAAAGAGGGGTACGAGCAGTACTTC.

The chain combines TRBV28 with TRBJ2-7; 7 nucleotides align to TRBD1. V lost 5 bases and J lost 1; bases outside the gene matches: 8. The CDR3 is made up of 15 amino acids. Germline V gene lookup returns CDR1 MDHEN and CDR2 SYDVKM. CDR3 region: CASSHSGTASYEQYF. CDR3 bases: TGTGCCAGCAGTCACTCCGGGACAGCGTCCTACGAGCAGTACTTC. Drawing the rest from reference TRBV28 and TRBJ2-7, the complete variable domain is DVKVTQSSRYLVKRTGEKVFLECVQDMDHENMFWYRQDPGLGLRLIYFSYDVKMKEKGDIPEGYSVSREKKERFSLILESASTNQTSMYLCASSHSGTASYEQYFGPGTRLTVT.

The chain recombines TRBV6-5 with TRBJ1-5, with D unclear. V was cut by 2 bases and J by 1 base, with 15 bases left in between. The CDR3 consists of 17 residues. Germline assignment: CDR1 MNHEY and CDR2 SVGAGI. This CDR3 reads CASSYLRPLGSNQPQHF. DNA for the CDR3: TGTGCCAGCAGTTACCTGCGGCCCCTTGGGAGCAATCAGCCCCAGCATTTT.

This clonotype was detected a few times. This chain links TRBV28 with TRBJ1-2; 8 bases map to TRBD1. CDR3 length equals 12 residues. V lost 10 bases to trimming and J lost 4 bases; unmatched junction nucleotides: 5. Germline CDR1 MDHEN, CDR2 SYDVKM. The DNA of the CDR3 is TGTGCCACTTCGACAGGGGTCTATGGCTACACCTTC. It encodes CATSTGVYGYTF.

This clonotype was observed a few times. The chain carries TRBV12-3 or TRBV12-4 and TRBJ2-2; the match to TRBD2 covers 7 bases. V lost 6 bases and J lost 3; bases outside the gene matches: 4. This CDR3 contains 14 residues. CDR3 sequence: CASSRGDHTGELFF. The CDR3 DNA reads TGTGCCAGCAGCCGGGGGGACCACACCGGGGAGCTGTTTTTT.

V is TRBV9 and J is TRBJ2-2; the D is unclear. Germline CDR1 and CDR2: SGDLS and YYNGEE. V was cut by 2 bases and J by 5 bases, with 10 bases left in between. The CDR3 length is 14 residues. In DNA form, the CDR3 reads TGTGCCAGCAGCGTTAGCAGTGGTACCGGGGAGCTGTTTTTT. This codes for CASSVSSGTGELFF.

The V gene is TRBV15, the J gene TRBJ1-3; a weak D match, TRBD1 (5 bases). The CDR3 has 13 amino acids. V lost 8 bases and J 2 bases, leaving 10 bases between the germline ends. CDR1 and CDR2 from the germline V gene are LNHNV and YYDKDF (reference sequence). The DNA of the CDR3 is TGTGCCACCGGAGCGGGGGCTGGAAACACCATATATTTT. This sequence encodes CATGAGAGNTIYF.

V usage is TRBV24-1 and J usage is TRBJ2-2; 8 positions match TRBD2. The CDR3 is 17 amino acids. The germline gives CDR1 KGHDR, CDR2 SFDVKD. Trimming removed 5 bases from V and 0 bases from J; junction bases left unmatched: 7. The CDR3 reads CATSGIAGTANTGELFF. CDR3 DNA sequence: TGTGCCACCAGTGGGATAGCGGGAACCGCGAACACCGGGGAGCTGTTTTTT.

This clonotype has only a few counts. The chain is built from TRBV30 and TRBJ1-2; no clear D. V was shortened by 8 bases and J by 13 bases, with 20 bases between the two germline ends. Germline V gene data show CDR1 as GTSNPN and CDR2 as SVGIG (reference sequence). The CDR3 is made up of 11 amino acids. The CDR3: CAARKLARSTF. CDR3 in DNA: TGTGCCGCCCGGAAACTGGCACGGAGCACCTTC.

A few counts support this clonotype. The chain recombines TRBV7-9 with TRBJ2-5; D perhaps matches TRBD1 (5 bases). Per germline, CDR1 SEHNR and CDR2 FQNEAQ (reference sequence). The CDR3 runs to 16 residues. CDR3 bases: TGTGTCGGACACGGTATCGACGGACACCAGGAAGAGACCCAGTACTTC. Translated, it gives CVGHGIDGHQEETQYF.

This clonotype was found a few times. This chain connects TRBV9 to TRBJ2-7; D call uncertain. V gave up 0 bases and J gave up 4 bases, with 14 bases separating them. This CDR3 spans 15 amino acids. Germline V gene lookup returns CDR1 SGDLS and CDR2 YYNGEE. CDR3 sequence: CASSVDPGSIYEQYF. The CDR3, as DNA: TGTGCCAGCAGCGTAGACCCGGGCTCTATTTACGAGCAGTACTTC.